This T cell receptor (beta chain) was documented in a study of graft-versus-host responses after intestinal transplantation. At the level of the study: Anti-thymocyte globulin was used for induction in all recipients, who then took tacrolimus and steroids for two to four years. General observations from the study: Early post-transplant HvG declines were associated with peak circulating GvH clone levels.

Repertoires were generated with immunoSEQ multiplex PCR, while TCRdb's copy carries only in-frame clones and drops some. The table includes about 45,000 clones, 91% detected once. In regard to this clone: Its antigen is unidentified.

The junction had 10 bases not matched to a gene; V was cut back by 3 bases and J by 4 bases. There are 17 residues in the CDR3. Germline-derived CDR1 and CDR2 are KGHSH and LQKENI. This material consisted of PBMCs, taken 524 days after transplant. J is TRBJ2-1 and V is TRBV18; TRBD1 agrees at 9 bases. The TCR originated in a human patient who received an intestinal transplant, so some T cells may come from the graft donor. This CDR3 is CASSPTGQGSHYNEQFF. For the CDR3, the DNA is TGTGCCAGCTCACCCACCGGACAGGGGAGCCATTACAATGAGCAGTTCTTC.